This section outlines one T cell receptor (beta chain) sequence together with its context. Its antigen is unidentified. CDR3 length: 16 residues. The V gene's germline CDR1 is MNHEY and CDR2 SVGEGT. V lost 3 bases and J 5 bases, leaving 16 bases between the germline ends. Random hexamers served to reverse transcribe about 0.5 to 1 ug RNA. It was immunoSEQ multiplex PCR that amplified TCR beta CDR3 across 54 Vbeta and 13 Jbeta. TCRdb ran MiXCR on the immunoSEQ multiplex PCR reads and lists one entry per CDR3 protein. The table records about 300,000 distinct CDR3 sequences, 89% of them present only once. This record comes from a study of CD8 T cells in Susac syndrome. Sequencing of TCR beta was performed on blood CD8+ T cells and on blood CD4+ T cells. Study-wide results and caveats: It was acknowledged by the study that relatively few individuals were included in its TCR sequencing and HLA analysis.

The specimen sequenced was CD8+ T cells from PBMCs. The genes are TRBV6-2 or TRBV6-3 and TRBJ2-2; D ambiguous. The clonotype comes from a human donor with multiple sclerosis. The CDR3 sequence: CASSYGADVWTGELFF. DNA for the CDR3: TGTGCCAGCAGTTATGGCGCGGACGTTTGGACCGGGGAGCTGTTTTTT.